This T cell receptor beta chain was captured in a study of T cell responses to AZD1222 COVID-19 vaccine. Notes on the study in general: The donor cohort was predominantly white British with a female majority, and clonal diversity may have been underestimated. Repertoire sampling occurred only after the peak T cell response.

TCRdb's table, derived via immunoSEQ multiplex PCR, lists solely in-frame clones and lacks some. The sample's table shows 150,000 or so clones. CDR3 length equals 15 residues. Per germline, CDR1 LGHNA and CDR2 YNFKEQ. V was pared by 0 bases and J by 6 bases, with 14 bases between. A note on this clone: The target antigen is unknown.

The V gene is TRBV4-2, the J gene TRBJ1-1, with TRBD1 as a possible D gene (6 bases). Sample: peripheral blood. This clonotype was obtained from an adult in good health. The CDR3 DNA is TGTGCCAGCAGCCAAGAGGTCACAGGGAGAGCTGAAGCTTTCTTT. The encoded protein is CASSQEVTGRAEAFF.